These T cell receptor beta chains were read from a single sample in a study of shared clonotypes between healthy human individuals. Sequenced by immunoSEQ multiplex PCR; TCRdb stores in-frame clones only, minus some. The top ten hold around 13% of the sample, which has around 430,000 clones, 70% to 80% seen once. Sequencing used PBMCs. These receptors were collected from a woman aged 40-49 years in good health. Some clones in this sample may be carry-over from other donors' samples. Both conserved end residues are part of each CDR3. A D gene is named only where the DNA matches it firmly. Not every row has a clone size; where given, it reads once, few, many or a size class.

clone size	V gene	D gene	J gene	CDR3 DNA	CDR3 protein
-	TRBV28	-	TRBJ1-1	TGTGCCAGCAGCCCCCCCGGTCGAGACACCACTGAAGCTTTCTTT	CASSPPGRDTTEAFF
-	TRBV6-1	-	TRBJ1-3	TGTGCCACTGTGGGCTCTGGAGACACCATATATTTT	CATVGSGDTIYF
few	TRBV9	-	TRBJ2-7	TGTGCCAGCAGCGTAGACCAACGGGACTACGAGCAGTACTTC	CASSVDQRDYEQYF
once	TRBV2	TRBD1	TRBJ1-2	TGTGCCAGCACCAGGGGGCCTCCTAACTATGGCTACACCTTC	CASTRGPPNYGYTF
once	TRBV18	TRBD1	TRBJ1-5	TGTGCCAGCTCACCTTCAGGGGGCTTGGGCAATCAGCCCCAGCATTTT	CASSPSGGLGNQPQHF
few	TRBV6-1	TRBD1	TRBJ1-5	TGTGCCAGCAGTCGGTTGGGACAGTATCAGCCCCAGCATTTT	CASSRLGQYQPQHF
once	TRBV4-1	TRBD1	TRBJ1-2	TGCGCCAGCAGCCAACTATGGACAGGAGCTAACTATGGCTACACCTTC	CASSQLWTGANYGYTF
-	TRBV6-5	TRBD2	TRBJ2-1	TGTGCCAGCAGTCGCGGGACTAGCGGGGGGGAGCAGTTCTTC	CASSRGTSGGEQFF
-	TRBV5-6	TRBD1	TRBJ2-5	TGTGCCAGCAGCTTGGACAGGGGTGGAAAGACCCAGTACTTC	CASSLDRGGKTQYF
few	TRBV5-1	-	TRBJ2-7	TGCGCCAGCAGCCCCAGCGGAGGCCACGAGCAGTACTTC	CASSPSGGHEQYF
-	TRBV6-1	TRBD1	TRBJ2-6	TGTGCCAGCAGTGAGGGCAGGGGGCCTGGGGCCAACGTCCTGACTTTC	CASSEGRGPGANVLTF
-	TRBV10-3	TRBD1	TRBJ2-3	TGTGCCATCACTCCGGGACAGCCCACAGATACGCAGTATTTT	CAITPGQPTDTQYF
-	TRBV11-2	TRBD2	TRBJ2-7	TGTGCCAGCAGCGCTAGCGGGACTAGCTACGAGCAGTACTTC	CASSASGTSYEQYF
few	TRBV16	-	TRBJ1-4	TGTGCCAGCAGCCAATCAGGGGCAACTAATGAAAAACTGTTTTTT	CASSQSGATNEKLFF
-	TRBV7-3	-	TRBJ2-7	TGTGCCAGCAGCTCCTCTGGGACCGAGCAGTACTTC	CASSSSGTEQYF
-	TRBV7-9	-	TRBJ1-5	TGTGCCAGCAGCTTAGAAGGGGGGAGGCAGCCCCAGCATTTT	CASSLEGGRQPQHF
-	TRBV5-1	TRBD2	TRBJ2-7	TGCGCCAGCAGCACTAGCGGGCCCTCCTACGAGCAGTACTTC	CASSTSGPSYEQYF
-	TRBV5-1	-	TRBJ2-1	TGCGCCAGCAGCTTGCTGCCAATCCAGCAGTTCTTC	CASSLLPIQQFF
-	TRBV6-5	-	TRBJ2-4	TGTGCCAGCAGCCCTCGGGGTCTAGCCAAAAACATTCAGTACTTC	CASSPRGLAKNIQYF
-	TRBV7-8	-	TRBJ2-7	TGTGCCAGCAGCCCCCGGAGCGCGACCTACGAGCAGTACTTC	CASSPRSATYEQYF
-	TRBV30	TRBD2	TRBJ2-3	TGTGCCGCCCCGGGGGCTAGCGGGAGGGCCCCAGATACGCAGTATTTT	CAAPGASGRAPDTQYF
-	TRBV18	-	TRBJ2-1	TGTGCCAGCTCACCACCGTGGGGTCCCAACACCAATGAGCAGTTCTTC	CASSPPWGPNTNEQFF
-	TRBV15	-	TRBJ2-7	TGTGCCACTAGCGGAGACAGGGATTGGGGAGCGGGACCACATCGGTACGAGCAGTACTTC	CATSGDRDWGAGPHRYEQYF
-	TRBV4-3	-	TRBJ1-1	TGCGCCAGCAGCCAAGAACGGCACTTCTCGAGTGAAGCTTTCTTT	CASSQERHFSSEAFF
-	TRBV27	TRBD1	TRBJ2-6	TGTGCCAGCAAGGCAGCGGGGACAGGGGGCTCTGGGGCCAACGTCCTGACTTTC	CASKAAGTGGSGANVLTF
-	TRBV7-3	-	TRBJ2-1	TGTGCCAGCAGCTTAGTTTGGGCCTCGGGAGATGAGCAGTTCTTC	CASSLVWASGDEQFF
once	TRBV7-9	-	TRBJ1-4	TGTGCCAGCAGCTTAGGTACAGAAAAACTGTTTTTT	CASSLGTEKLFF
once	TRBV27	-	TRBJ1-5	TGTGCCAGCAGTTTGACAGCCGAAATTCAGCCCCAGCATTTT	CASSLTAEIQPQHF
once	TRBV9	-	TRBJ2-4	TGTGCCAGCAGCGTAGCTGGGGGGCCCCCAGCCAAAAACATTCAGTACTTC	CASSVAGGPPAKNIQYF
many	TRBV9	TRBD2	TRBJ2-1	TGTGCCAGCAGCGTTCCTGGGGGGAGCCCGGGACTAGCGGGATACAATGAGCAGTTCTTC	CASSVPGGSPGLAGYNEQFF
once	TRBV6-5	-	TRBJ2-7	TGTGCCAGCAGTTACATCGGGCCCTACGAGCAGTACTTC	CASSYIGPYEQYF
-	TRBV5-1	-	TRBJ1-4	TGCGCCAGCAGCCCCCCGGGGGCCACAGGTGAAAAACTGTTTTTT	CASSPPGATGEKLFF
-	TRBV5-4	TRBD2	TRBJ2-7	TGTGCCAGCAGCCCCCCAGCGGGAAACCACTACGAGCAGTACTTC	CASSPPAGNHYEQYF
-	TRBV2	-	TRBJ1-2	TGTGCCAGCAGTGAAGTTCCCGTTGGCTACACCTTC	CASSEVPVGYTF
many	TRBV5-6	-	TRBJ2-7	TGTGCCAGCAGCTGGAGAAGGGGAACCTACGAGCAGTACTTC	CASSWRRGTYEQYF
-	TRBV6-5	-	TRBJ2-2	TGTGCCAGCAGTCCCCTGGGGACTCACACCGGGGAGCTGTTTTTT	CASSPLGTHTGELFF
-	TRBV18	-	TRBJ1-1	TGTGCCAGCTCACCCGGGAGTCAGGGGTTCACTGAAGCTTTCTTT	CASSPGSQGFTEAFF
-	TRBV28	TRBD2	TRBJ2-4	TGTGCCAGCAGTTTTTCGACTAGCGGGAGGAACATTCAGTACTTC	CASSFSTSGRNIQYF
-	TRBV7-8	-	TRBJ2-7	TGTGCCAGCAGCCCAAGAAAGACAGACAGCTCCTACGAGCAGTACTTC	CASSPRKTDSSYEQYF
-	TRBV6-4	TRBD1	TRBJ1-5	TGTGCCAGCAGTGGGCAGACAGGGCATAGTCAGCCCCAGCATTTT	CASSGQTGHSQPQHF
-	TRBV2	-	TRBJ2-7	TGTGCCAGCAGGTTTGGGGGAGGAAGCTACGAGCAGTACTTC	CASRFGGGSYEQYF
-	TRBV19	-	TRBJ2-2	TGTGCCAGTATTCCTTCCCGGACTGGTCCACGTGACGGGGAGCTGTTTTTT	CASIPSRTGPRDGELFF
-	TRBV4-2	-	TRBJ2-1	TGTGCCAGCAGCTACCGACTCTCCGGGGGAGAGCAGTTCTTC	CASSYRLSGGEQFF
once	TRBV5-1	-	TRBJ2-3	TGCGCCAGCAGCTTGGCCTACCCGGGAGTAACAGATACGCAGTATTTT	CASSLAYPGVTDTQYF
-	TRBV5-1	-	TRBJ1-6	TGCGCCAGCAGCTTGGCGGGGGTCGGGGATTCACCCCTCCACTTT	CASSLAGVGDSPLHF
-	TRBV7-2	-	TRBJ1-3	TGTGCCAGCAGCTTAGTCCCATCCAGCTCTGGAAACACCATATATTTT	CASSLVPSSSGNTIYF
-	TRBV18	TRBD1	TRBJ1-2	TGTGCCAGCTCACCCAACCCGACAGGGGGCTATGGCTACACCTTC	CASSPNPTGGYGYTF
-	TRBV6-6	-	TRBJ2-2	TGTGCCAGCAGTTACGATTGGAGGGGGGAGCTGTTTTTT	CASSYDWRGELFF
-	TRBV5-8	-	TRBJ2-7	TGTGCCAGCAGTTTTGACAGCTACGAGCAGTACTTC	CASSFDSYEQYF
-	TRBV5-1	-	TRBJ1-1	TGCGCCAGCAGCTTGGTTCAGGGGCAAAACACTGAAGCTTTCTTT	CASSLVQGQNTEAFF
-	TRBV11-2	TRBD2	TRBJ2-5	TGTGCCAGCAGCCCCGGGACTAGCGTAGAGACCCAGTACTTC	CASSPGTSVETQYF
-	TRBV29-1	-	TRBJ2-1	TGCAGCGTTGAAGGTGGCCCCTCTACCTACAATGAGCAGTTCTTC	CSVEGGPSTYNEQFF
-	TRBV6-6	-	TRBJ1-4	TGTGCCAGCAGTTACCCCGGGGGGCCTACTAATGAAAAACTGTTTTTT	CASSYPGGPTNEKLFF
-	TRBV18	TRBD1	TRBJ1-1	TGTGCCAGCTCACCCTCGGGACAGCAGTCTGCCTTCACTGAAGCTTTCTTT	CASSPSGQQSAFTEAFF
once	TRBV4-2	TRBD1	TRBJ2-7	TGTGCCAGCAGCCAAAAACCCGGGACAGGAGGGCAAGGGGGCTACGAGCAGTACTTC	CASSQKPGTGGQGGYEQYF